This T cell receptor (beta chain) was identified during a study of cytomegalovirus exposure and HLA in healthy donors. Study-wide results and caveats: The majority of TCR sequences were rare, yet some public TCRs appeared in many donors. There were 150 to 200 TCR beta chains listed as cytomegalovirus-associated. An assumption of roughly uniform sequencing depth across donors underlay the presence/absence analyses.

The PCR ran on 60 Vbeta and 13 Jbeta primers. Profiling relied on immunoSEQ multiplex PCR, and the TCRdb table lists in-frame clones only, not all of them. The sample includes about 82,000 clones, about a tenth seen only once; the top ten take around 25%. This cohort consisted of healthy bone marrow donors. V was trimmed by 1 base and J by 3 bases, leaving 7 bases between them. The CDR3 is made up of 14 amino acids. Germline CDR1 is SEHNR and CDR2 is FQNEAQ (reference sequence). This clone was recorded a few times. Its antigen is still unknown. The clonotype was recovered from a man aged 55 to 70 in good health and CMV-seropositive. The V and J genes are TRBV7-9 and TRBJ1-5; no firm D call. The material sequenced was PBMCs. In DNA form, the CDR3 reads TGTGCCAGCAGCTTAGGAGGACTCAATCAGCCCCAGCATTTT. Its protein product is CASSLGGLNQPQHF.